This T cell receptor beta chain was sequenced in a study of blood T cell repertoires in COVID-19. Participant-given clinical history determined each cohort assignment. The method was immunoSEQ multiplex PCR; TCRdb's version includes in-frame clones alone and lacks a portion of them. The repertoire includes fewer than 500,000 clones, about 90% of them detected once, and around 0.64% sits in the top ten. The germline CDR1 and CDR2 sequences are ENHRY and SYGVKD. This CDR3 has 12 residues. With V trimmed by 8 bases and J by 4 bases, 4 bases remained unmatched. The chain is built from TRBV10-3 and TRBJ1-1; 7 nucleotides agree with TRBD1. Sequenced sample: PBMCs or T cells enriched from blood (not recorded which). This receptor was identified in a young woman who had recovered from COVID-19. The CDR3 is CAIGPGGTEAFF. The CDR3 region has the DNA TGTGCCATCGGCCCAGGGGGCACTGAAGCTTTCTTT.